This T cell receptor (beta chain) is from a study of cytomegalovirus exposure and HLA in healthy donors. Findings and limits, study-wide: TCR association rates varied by HLA locus in a later analysis, with DRB1 highest and HLA-C lowest. Judged likely to be a sequencing artifact was a cluster of highly shared sequence variants.

60 Vbeta and 13 Jbeta primers were used in PCR. Data came from immunoSEQ multiplex PCR; TCRdb stores just in-frame clones and leaves some out. The sample holds 150,000 to 200,000 clones; around 74% are singletons and the top ten take 3.1%. With respect to this clone: Antigen specificity is unknown.

The TCR originated in a female donor in good health and CMV-seronegative. The sample consisted of PBMCs.

CDR3 bases: TGTGCCAGCAGTTACGAGGGGGCAGGAACTGAAGCTTTCTTT. It specifies CASSYEGAGTEAFF. The chain couples TRBV6-6 to TRBJ1-1; 7 bases fit TRBD1. V shed 2 bases and J 5 bases; nucleotides not matched to a gene: 5. CDR3 length equals 14 residues. CDR1 and CDR2 from the germline V gene are MNHNY and SVGAGI (reference sequence).